The 22 T cell receptor beta chains presented below share a single source sample, sequenced in a study of T cell responses to AZD1222 COVID-19 vaccine. Generated by immunoSEQ multiplex PCR, the TCRdb table keeps only in-frame clones and is missing some. The sample contains approximately 150,000 clones, almost 95% of which appear only once. The sequencing here drew on peripheral blood, taken on day 0 of AZD1222 vaccination. The receptors derive from an adult in good health.

The chain carries TRBV9 and TRBJ2-3, with 10 nucleotides matching TRBD2. Trimming removed 6 bases from V and 6 bases from J; junction bases left unmatched: 1. Germline V gene lookup returns CDR1 SGDLS and CDR2 YYNGEE. This CDR3 has 12 residues. CDR3 nucleotide sequence: TGTGCCAGCACTAGCGGGAGTGATACGCAGTATTTT. Translation: CASTSGSDTQYF.

The rearrangement joins TRBV5-1 to TRBJ1-4, with D maybe TRBD1 (5 bases). The CDR3 runs to 13 residues. V lost 1 base, J lost 6 bases, and 7 bases lay in between. Germline lookup yields CDR1 SGHRS and CDR2 YFSETQ. The CDR3 DNA is TGCGCCAGCAGCTTGCGGGGGGATGAAAAACTGTTTTTT. Translation: CASSLRGDEKLFF.

The chain employs TRBV12-3 or TRBV12-4 and TRBJ1-1, with TRBD1 matching 8 bases. The CDR3 consists of 13 residues. V trimming: 7 bases; J trimming: 5 bases; junction bases outside the gene matches: 6. The CDR3 DNA reads TGTGCCAGCATGATGACAGGGGCAACTGAAGCTTTCTTT. This encodes CASMMTGATEAFF.

V gene TRBV6-4 combines with J gene TRBJ1-2; 7 bases map to TRBD1. J was trimmed by 4 bases and V by 5 bases; bases with no gene match: 4. The CDR3 has 13 amino acids. The germline V gene has CDR1 MRHNA and CDR2 SNTAGT. CDR3 residues: CASSPTGLYGYTF. The CDR3 DNA sequence: TGTGCCAGCAGTCCGACAGGGCTCTATGGCTACACCTTC.

CDR3 residues: CASTDPAGQETQYF. The CDR3 coding sequence is TGTGCCAGCACGGACCCAGCGGGGCAAGAGACCCAGTACTTC. V and J are TRBV6-5 and TRBJ2-5; 7 nucleotides line up with TRBD2. With 7 bases clipped from V and 2 bases from J, the junction kept 7 bases outside the gene matches. The CDR3 has 14 amino acids. Per germline, CDR1 MNHEY and CDR2 SVGAGI.

V is TRBV21-1 and J is TRBJ1-3; whether TRBD1, the table's D call, matches the DNA was not checked. TRBV21-1 is recorded as a pseudogene. The CDR3 totals 16 residues. The CDR3: CASSKCKYNSGNTIYF. CDR3 in DNA: TGTGCCAGCAGCAAATGTAAATACAACTCTGGAAACACCATATATTTT.

CDR3 residues: CASSSTIGGAYEQYF. In nucleotides, the CDR3 is TGTGCCAGCAGCTCCACTATAGGGGGAGCCTACGAGCAGTACTTC. The rearrangement uses TRBV7-9 and TRBJ2-7, with D tentatively TRBD1 (6 bases). The CDR3 extends over 15 amino acids. The ends were cut back, 4 bases at V and 2 bases at J, with 15 bases in the middle. Germline CDR1 SEHNR, CDR2 FQNEAQ (reference sequence). The entire variable domain, with the rest obtained from reference TRBV7-9 and TRBJ2-7, is as follows: DTGVSQNPRHKITKRGQNVTFRCDPISEHNRLYWYRQTLGQGPEFLTYFQNEAQLEKSRLLSDRFSAERPKGSFSTLEIQRTEQGDSAMYLCASSSTIGGAYEQYFGPGTRLTVT.

This clone was counted a single time. The chain joins TRBV18 to TRBJ1-2, with a weak D call TRBD1 (6 bases). CDR1 is KGHSH, CDR2 LQKENI, per germline. V was pared by 6 bases and J by 6 bases, with 29 bases between. The CDR3 is made up of 18 amino acids. The CDR3 sequence: CASSTAGLLVLGGDGYTF. As DNA, the CDR3 is TGTGCCAGCTCTACAGCCGGACTTCTCGTCCTAGGGGGGGATGGCTACACCTTC.

V and J are TRBV5-5 and TRBJ2-5; 7 bases agree with TRBD2. The CDR3 runs 14 residues. Germline CDR1 reads SGHKS; CDR2 reads YYEKEE (reference sequence). Germline trimming cut 4 bases from V and 2 bases from J; bases unmatched to any gene: 5. The CDR3 coding sequence is TGTGCCAGCAGCCCTGGGGGAGGGCAAGAGACCCAGTACTTC. This codes for CASSPGGGQETQYF.

This clone came up once. V is TRBV7-3 and J is TRBJ1-1; D call uncertain. The CDR3 sequence is 13 residues long. The germline V gene has CDR1 SGHTA and CDR2 FQGTGA. Trimming stripped 2 bases from V and 3 bases from J, with 7 bases between. The DNA of the CDR3 is TGTGCCAGCAGCTTACAGAGTGACACTGAAGCTTTCTTT. Residues: CASSLQSDTEAFF.

The V gene is TRBV18, the J gene TRBJ2-1; TRBD1 matches at 10 bases. Germline loops: CDR1 KGHSH, CDR2 LQKENI. V lost 3 bases, J lost 7 bases, and 12 bases stayed unmatched. There are 17 residues in the CDR3. The CDR3 nucleotides are TGTGCCAGCTCACCGATCGACAGGGGGCCCCCCTTAAATGAGCAGTTCTTC. Translation gives CASSPIDRGPPLNEQFF. The full variable domain, rest sourced from reference TRBV18 and TRBJ2-1, is NAGVMQNPRHLVRRRGQEARLRCSPMKGHSHVYWYRQLPEEGLKFMVYLQKENIIDESGMPKERFSAEFPKEGPSILRIQQVVRGDSAAYFCASSPIDRGPPLNEQFFGPGTRLTVL.

For the CDR3, the DNA is TGTGCCAGCAGTTACGGCCGGTACCATCAGCCCCAGCATTTT. Residues: CASSYGRYHQPQHF. The V and J genes are TRBV6-6 and TRBJ1-5; D not certain. V gave up 2 bases and J gave up 5 bases, with 10 bases separating them. CDR3 size: 14 residues. The germline V gene has CDR1 MNHNY and CDR2 SVGAGI (reference sequence).

The chain has TRBV4-1 and TRBJ1-2; D gene unclear. With 0 bases removed from V and 0 bases from J, the gap between germline ends came to 5 bases. CDR3 length: 14 residues. The germline CDR1 and CDR2 sequences are MGHRA and YSYEKL. CDR3 nucleotide sequence: TGCGCCAGCAGCCAAGACAGTGCTAACTATGGCTACACCTTC. It encodes CASSQDSANYGYTF.

The chain combines TRBV5-1 with TRBJ2-5, with 9 bases identical to TRBD2. Germline V CDR1 and CDR2: SGHRS, YFSETQ. J was trimmed by 5 bases and V by 4 bases; bases with no gene match: 6. This CDR3 has 14 residues. DNA for the CDR3: TGCGCCAGCAGCGGGGGGACTAGCCGGGAGACCCAGTACTTC. Its translation is CASSGGTSRETQYF.

The chain couples TRBV6-5 to TRBJ1-5; 9 nucleotides line up with TRBD1. The CDR3 runs to 15 residues. The ends lost 0 bases at V and 5 bases at J; junction bases unmatched: 2. Per germline, CDR1 MNHEY and CDR2 SVGAGI. As DNA, the CDR3 is TGTGCCAGCAGTTACTCGGGACAGGGCCATCAGCCCCAGCATTTT. This encodes CASSYSGQGHQPQHF.

V gene TRBV21-1 combines with J gene TRBJ1-1; the DNA was not used to check the table's D call, TRBD1. TRBV21-1 is deemed a pseudogene. There are 17 residues in the CDR3. The CDR3 reads CASSKTGQGFWGTEAFF. The CDR3 DNA reads as TGTGCCAGCAGCAAAACGGGACAGGGTTTTTGGGGCACTGAAGCTTTCTTT.

The chain links TRBV3-1 (or the pseudogene TRBV3-2) to TRBJ2-7; 7 nucleotides match TRBD1. This CDR3 comprises 13 residues. Germline trimming cut 7 bases from V and 3 bases from J; bases unmatched to any gene: 6. Germline values: CDR1 LGHDT, CDR2 YNNKEL (reference sequence). The CDR3 coding sequence is TGTGCCAGCAAAGACAGGGTTAACTACGAGCAGTACTTC. Protein sequence: CASKDRVNYEQYF.

In this sample, this clone turned up once. This rearrangement joins TRBV6-2 or TRBV6-3 to TRBJ1-3; D uncertain. Trimming left V 5 bases short and J 0 bases short, with 14 bases between. Per germline, CDR1 MNHEY and CDR2 SVGEGT. There are 16 residues in the CDR3. As DNA, the CDR3 is TGTGCCAGCAGTGGAGTACAGCTGAGCTCTGGAAACACCATATATTTT. Translated: CASSGVQLSSGNTIYF.

This clone was picked up a small number of times. CDR3 residues: CASSQVNEQFF. The CDR3 coding sequence is TGTGCCAGCAGCCAAGTCAATGAGCAGTTCTTC. The chain links TRBV14 to TRBJ2-1, with D unresolved. Per the germline V gene, CDR1 is SGHDN and CDR2 is FVKESK. The CDR3 runs 11 residues. V lost 1 base to trimming and J lost 6 bases, with 1 base between them.

The chain carries TRBV2 and TRBJ1-4; 8 bases are a match to TRBD1. The length of the CDR3 is 15 residues. Per germline, CDR1 SNHLY and CDR2 FYNNEI. The junction had 8 bases not matched to a gene; V was cut back by 6 bases and J by 5 bases. CDR3 sequence: CASSSDRGKNEKLFF. CDR3 sequence (DNA): TGTGCCAGCAGCTCCGACAGGGGAAAGAATGAAAAACTGTTTTTT.

The V gene is TRBV13, the J gene TRBJ1-2; 7 positions agree with TRBD1. The J segment lost 4 bases and the V segment lost 5 bases, leaving 10 bases of the junction unmatched. The CDR3 consists of 15 residues. Germline assignment: CDR1 PRHDT and CDR2 FYEKMQ (reference sequence). The CDR3: CASSAGQLGSYGYTF. The DNA of the CDR3 is TGTGCCAGCAGCGCGGGACAGTTAGGGAGCTATGGCTACACCTTC.

This rearrangement joins TRBV27 to TRBJ1-4, with 12 bases identical to TRBD1. Trimming at V came to 4 bases and at J to 5 bases, leaving 8 bases not matched to a gene. This CDR3 comprises 17 residues. CDR1 and CDR2 from the germline V gene are MNHEY and SMNVEV (reference sequence). CDR3 residues: CASSSGQGAQENEKLFF. The DNA of the CDR3 is TGTGCCAGCAGTTCGGGACAGGGGGCGCAGGAGAATGAAAAACTGTTTTTT.